This TCR beta chain was retrieved from a study of blood T cell repertoires in COVID-19. Study as a whole: Spain, Italy and the United States supplied samples that represented acute and convalescent COVID-19.

The V and J ends lost 8 bases and 5 bases respectively, with 16 bases between them. Germline V gene sequence: CDR1 SQVTM, CDR2 ANQGSEA. CDR3 length: 12 residues. This study enrolled people aged 18 to 89 from roughly 24 US geographic areas. In the original processing: Researchers report that nucleated cell counts were estimated from reference gene primer amplification. Here immunoSEQ multiplex PCR was the method, and the copy in TCRdb shows in-frame clones only, minus some. V, J and clone size are taken as reported in that table, and D and trimming were inferred from the DNA itself. The sample lists about 330,000 clones, 92% occurring once.

The rearrangement joins TRBV29-1 to TRBJ2-7, with D perhaps matching TRBD1 (6 bases). The TCR originated in a woman in her twenties or thirties who had recovered from COVID-19. Sequenced: PBMCs or T cells enriched from blood (not recorded which). The CDR3 DNA is TGCAGCTCGGCAGGGGTGGGGAACGAGCAGTACTTC. This sequence encodes CSSAGVGNEQYF.